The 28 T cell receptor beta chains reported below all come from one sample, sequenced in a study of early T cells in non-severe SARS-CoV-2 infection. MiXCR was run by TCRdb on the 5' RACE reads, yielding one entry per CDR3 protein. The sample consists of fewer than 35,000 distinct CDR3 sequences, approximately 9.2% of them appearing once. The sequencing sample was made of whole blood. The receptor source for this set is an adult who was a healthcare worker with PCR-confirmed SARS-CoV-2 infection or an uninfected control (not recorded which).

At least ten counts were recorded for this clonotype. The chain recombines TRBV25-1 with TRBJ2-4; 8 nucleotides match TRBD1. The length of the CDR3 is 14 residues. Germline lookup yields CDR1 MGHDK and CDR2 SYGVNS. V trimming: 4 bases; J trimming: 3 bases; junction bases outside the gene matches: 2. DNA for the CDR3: TGTGCCAGCAGTGGGACAGGGATCAAAAACATTCAGTACTTC. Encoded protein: CASSGTGIKNIQYF.

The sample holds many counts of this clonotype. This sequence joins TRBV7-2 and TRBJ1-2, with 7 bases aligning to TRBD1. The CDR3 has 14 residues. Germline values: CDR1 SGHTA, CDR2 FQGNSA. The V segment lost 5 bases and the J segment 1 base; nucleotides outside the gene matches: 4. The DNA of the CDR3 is TGTGCCAGCAGCCCAAGACAGGGTAACTATGGCTACACCTTC. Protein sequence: CASSPRQGNYGYTF.

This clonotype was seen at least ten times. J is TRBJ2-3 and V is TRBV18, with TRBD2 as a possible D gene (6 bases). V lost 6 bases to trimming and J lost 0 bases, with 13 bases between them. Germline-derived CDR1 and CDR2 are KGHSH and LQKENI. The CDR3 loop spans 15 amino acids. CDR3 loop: CASSFGGTSTDTQYF. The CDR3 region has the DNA TGTGCCAGCTCGTTCGGGGGAACTAGCACAGATACGCAGTATTTT.

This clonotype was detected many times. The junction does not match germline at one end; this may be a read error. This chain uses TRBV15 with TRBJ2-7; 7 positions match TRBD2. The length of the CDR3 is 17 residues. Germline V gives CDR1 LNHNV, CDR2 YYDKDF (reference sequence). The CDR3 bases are TGTGCCACCTCCGAAGATCGGCTAGCGGATTTCTCCTACGAGCGGTACTTC. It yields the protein CATSEDRLADFSYERYF.

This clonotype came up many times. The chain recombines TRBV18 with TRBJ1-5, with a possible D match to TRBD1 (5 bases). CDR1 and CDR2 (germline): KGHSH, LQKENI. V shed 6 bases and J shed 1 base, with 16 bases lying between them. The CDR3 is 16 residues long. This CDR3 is CASSLLGRGSNQPQHF. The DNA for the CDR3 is TGTGCCAGCTCCCTGTTGGGACGGGGGAGCAATCAGCCCCAGCATTTT. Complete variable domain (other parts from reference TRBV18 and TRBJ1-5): NAGVMQNPRHLVRRRGQEARLRCSPMKGHSHVYWYRQLPEEGLKFMVYLQKENIIDESGMPKERFSAEFPKEGPSILRIQQVVRGDSAAYFCASSLLGRGSNQPQHFGDGTRLSIL.

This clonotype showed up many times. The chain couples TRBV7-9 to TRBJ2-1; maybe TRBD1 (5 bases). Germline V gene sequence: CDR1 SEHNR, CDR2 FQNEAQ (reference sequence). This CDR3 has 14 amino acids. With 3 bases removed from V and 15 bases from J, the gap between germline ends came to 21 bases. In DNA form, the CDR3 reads TGTGCCAGCAGCTTGGGGCTGCCCGATCCTACCGCGTTCTTC. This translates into CASSLGLPDPTAFF. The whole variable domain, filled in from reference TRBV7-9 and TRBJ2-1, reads DTGVSQNPRHKITKRGQNVTFRCDPISEHNRLYWYRQTLGQGPEFLTYFQNEAQLEKSRLLSDRFSAERPKGSFSTLEIQRTEQGDSAMYLCASSLGLPDPTAFFGPGTRLTVL.

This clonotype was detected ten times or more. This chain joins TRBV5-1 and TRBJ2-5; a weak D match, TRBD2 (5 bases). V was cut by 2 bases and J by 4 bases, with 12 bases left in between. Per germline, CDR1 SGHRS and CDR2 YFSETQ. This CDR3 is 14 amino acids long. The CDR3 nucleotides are TGCGCCAGCAGCTTACGGGGTTCCCCAGAGACCCAGTACTTC. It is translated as CASSLRGSPETQYF.

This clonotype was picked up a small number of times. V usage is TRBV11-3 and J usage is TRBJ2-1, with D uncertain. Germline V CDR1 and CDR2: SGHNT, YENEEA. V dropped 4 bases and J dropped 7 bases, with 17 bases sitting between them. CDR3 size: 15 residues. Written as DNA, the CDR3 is TGTGCCAGCAGCTCGTTCCCCCCCTTAGGAAATGAGCAGTTCTTC. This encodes CASSSFPPLGNEQFF. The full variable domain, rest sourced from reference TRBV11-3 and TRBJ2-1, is EAGVVQSPRYKIIEKKQPVAFWCNPISGHNTLYWYLQNLGQGPELLIRYENEEAVDDSQLPKDRFSAERLKGVDSTLKIQPAELGDSAVYLCASSSFPPLGNEQFFGPGTRLTVL.

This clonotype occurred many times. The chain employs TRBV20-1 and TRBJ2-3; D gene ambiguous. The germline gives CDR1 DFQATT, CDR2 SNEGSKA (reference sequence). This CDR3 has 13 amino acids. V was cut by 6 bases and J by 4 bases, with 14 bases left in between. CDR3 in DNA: TGCAGTGCCCCTATGCTCACGTCAGATACGCAGTATTTT. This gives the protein CSAPMLTSDTQYF.

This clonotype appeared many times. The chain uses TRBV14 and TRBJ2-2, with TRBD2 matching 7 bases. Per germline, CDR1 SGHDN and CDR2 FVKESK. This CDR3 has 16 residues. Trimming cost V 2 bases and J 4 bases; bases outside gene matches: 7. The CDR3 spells CASSQYRRGVTGELFF. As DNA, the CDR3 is TGTGCCAGCAGCCAATATCGACGGGGGGTCACCGGGGAGCTGTTTTTT.

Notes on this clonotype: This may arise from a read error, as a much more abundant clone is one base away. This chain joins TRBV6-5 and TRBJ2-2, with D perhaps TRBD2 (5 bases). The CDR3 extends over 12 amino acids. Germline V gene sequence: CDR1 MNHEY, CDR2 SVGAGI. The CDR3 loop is CASSYLTGEPFF. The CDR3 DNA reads TGTGCCAGCAGTTACCTCACCGGGGAGCCGTTTTTT.

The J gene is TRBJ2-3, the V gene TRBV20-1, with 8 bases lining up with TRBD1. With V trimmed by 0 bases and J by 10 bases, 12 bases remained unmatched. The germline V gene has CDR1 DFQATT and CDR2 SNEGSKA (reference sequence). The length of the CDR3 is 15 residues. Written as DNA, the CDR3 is TGCAGTGCTAGAGATTGGGGGCAGGGGGCGAACTCGCAGTATTTT. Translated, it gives CSARDWGQGANSQYF.

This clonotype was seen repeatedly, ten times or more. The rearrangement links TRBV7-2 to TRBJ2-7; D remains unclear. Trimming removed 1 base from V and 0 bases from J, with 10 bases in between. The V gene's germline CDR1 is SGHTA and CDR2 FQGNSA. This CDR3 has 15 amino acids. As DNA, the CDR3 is TGTGCCAGCAGCTTAGGTCGCGTCAACTCCTACGAGCAGTACTTC. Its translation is CASSLGRVNSYEQYF.

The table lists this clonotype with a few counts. CDR3 bases: TGTGCCAGCAGCCCGGGACAAACAGATACGCAGTATTTT. This sequence encodes CASSPGQTDTQYF. The V and J genes are TRBV12-3 or TRBV12-4 and TRBJ2-3, with TRBD1 as a possible D gene (6 bases). V lost 6 bases, J lost 3 bases, and 10 bases lay in between. The CDR3 extends over 13 amino acids.

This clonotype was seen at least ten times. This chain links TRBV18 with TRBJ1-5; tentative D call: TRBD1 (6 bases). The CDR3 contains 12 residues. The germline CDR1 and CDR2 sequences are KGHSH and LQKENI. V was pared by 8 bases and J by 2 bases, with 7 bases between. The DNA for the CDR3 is TGTGCCAGCCGGACAGGCAATCAGCCCCAGCATTTT. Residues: CASRTGNQPQHF.

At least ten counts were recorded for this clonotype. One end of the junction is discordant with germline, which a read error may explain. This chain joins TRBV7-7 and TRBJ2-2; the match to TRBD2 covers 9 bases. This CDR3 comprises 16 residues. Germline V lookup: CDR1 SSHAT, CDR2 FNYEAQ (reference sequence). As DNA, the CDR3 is TGTGCTAGCAGCTCCCGAGCGGGGGGGAACACCGGGGAGCTGTTTTTT. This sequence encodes CASSSRAGGNTGELFF.

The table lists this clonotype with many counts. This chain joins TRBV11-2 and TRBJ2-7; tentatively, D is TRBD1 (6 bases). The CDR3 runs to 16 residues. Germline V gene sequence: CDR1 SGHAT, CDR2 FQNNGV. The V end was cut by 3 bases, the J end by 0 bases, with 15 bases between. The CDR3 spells CASSLTGTWDSYEQYF. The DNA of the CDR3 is TGTGCCAGCAGCTTGACCGGGACATGGGACTCCTACGAGCAGTACTTC. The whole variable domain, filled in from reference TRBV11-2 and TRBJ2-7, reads EAGVAQSPRYKIIEKRQSVAFWCNPISGHATLYWYQQILGQGPKLLIQFQNNGVVDDSQLPKDRFSAERLKGVDSTLKIQPAKLEDSAVYLCASSLTGTWDSYEQYFGPGTRLTVT.

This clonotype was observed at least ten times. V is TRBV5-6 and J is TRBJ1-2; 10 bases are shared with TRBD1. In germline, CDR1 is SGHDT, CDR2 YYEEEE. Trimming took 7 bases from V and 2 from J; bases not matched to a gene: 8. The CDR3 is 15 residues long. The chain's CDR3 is CASVRDRGANYGYTF. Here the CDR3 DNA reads TGTGCCAGCGTAAGGGACAGGGGCGCGAACTATGGCTACACCTTC.

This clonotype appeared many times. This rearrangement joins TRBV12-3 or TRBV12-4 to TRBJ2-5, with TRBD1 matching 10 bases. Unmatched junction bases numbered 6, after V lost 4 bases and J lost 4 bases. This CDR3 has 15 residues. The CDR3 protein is CASSSGQGETETQYF. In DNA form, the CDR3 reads TGTGCCAGCAGTTCCGGACAGGGGGAAACAGAGACCCAGTACTTC.

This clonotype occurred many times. The CDR3 DNA is TGTGCCAGCGCCACCTCCGACGGGGTATTAACTTTCTTT. It encodes CASATSDGVLTFF. This sequence joins TRBV3-1 and TRBJ1-1; D remains unclear. Germline CDR1 reads LGHDT; CDR2 reads YNNKEL (reference sequence). The CDR3 has 13 residues. Deletions cut 8 bases from V and 12 bases from J, with 22 bases between.

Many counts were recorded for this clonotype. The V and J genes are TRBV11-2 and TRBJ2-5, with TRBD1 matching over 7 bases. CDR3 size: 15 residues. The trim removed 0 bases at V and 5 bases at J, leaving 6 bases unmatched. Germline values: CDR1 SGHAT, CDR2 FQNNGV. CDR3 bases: TGTGCCAGCAGCTTAGAGAGGGGGCGCGGGGAGACCCAGTACTTC. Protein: CASSLERGRGETQYF.

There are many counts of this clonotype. The CDR3: CASSLDPGDGYTF. CDR3 DNA sequence: TGCGCCAGCAGCTTGGACCCAGGGGATGGCTACACCTTC. This chain connects TRBV5-1 to TRBJ1-2; perhaps TRBD1 as D (6 bases). Trimming took 0 bases from V and 6 from J, leaving 9 bases between them. Germline lookup yields CDR1 SGHRS and CDR2 YFSETQ. The length of the CDR3 is 13 residues.

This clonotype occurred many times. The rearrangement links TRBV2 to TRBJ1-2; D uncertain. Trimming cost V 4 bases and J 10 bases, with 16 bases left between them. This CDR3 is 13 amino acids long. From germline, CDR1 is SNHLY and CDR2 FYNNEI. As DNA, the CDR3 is TGTGCCAGCAGTGTTGACAAGCAGTCCTACTACACCTTC. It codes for CASSVDKQSYYTF.

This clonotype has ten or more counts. The DNA of the CDR3 is TGTGCCAGCAGCACGCGGGGAGGGGCCTTGAATTCACCCCTCCACTTT. Translation gives CASSTRGGALNSPLHF. This chain uses TRBV9 with TRBJ1-6; the D gene is possibly TRBD1 (5 bases). CDR3 size: 16 residues. Deletions cut 4 bases from V and 7 bases from J, with 18 bases between. Germline CDR1 SGDLS, CDR2 YYNGEE.

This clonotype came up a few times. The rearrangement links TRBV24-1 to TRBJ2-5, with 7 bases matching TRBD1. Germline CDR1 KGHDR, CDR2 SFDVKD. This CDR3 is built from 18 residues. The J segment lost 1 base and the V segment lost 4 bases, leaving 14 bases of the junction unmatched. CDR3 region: CATSESTRTGTFQETQYF. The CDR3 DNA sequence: TGTGCCACCAGTGAAAGTACGAGGACAGGAACCTTCCAAGAGACCCAGTACTTC.

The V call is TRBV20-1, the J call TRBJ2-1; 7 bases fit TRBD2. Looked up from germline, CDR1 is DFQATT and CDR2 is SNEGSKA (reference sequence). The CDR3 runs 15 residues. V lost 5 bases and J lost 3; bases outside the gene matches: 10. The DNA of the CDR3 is TGCAGTGCTCTAGCGGCGGCGGCCGTCTACAATGAGCAGTTCTTC. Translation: CSALAAAAVYNEQFF.

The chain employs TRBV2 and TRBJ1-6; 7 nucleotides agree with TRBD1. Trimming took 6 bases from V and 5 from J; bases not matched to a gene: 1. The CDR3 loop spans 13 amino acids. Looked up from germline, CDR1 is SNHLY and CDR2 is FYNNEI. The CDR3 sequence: CASRDRNNSPLHF. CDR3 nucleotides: TGTGCCAGCAGGGACAGGAATAATTCACCCCTCCACTTT.

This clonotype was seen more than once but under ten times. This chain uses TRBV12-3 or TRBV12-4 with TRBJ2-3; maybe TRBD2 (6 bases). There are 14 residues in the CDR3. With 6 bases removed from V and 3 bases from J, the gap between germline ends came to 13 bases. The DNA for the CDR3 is TGTGCCAGCAGAACGGGACTCGAGACAGATACGCAGTATTTT. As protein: CASRTGLETDTQYF.